The 24 T cell receptor beta chains reported below all come from one sample, sequenced in a study of T-cell reconstitution after alpha-beta-depleted transplantation in children. Preparation of the TCRbeta library was carried out with unique molecular identifiers. From the PCR reads, TCRdb called clonotypes with MiXCR, one entry per CDR3 protein. The table records approximately 400,000 distinct CDR3 sequences, 11% of them present only once. The sequenced sample was PBMCs from the stem cell graft donor, obtained from the stem cell graft. These receptors were obtained from a human donor who donated a stem cell graft to a child with acute myeloid leukemia.

V usage is TRBV7-2 and J usage is TRBJ1-5; D not certain. There are 15 residues in the CDR3. V shed 3 bases and J shed 3 bases, with 12 bases lying between them. Germline V lookup: CDR1 SGHTA, CDR2 FQGNSA. CDR3 region: CASSFQAGFNQPQHF. CDR3 coding DNA: TGTGCCAGCAGCTTCCAGGCAGGTTTCAATCAGCCCCAGCATTTT.

This clonotype has a count of ten or more. The V gene is TRBV5-1, the J gene TRBJ2-7; D is perhaps TRBD2 (5 bases). The V end was cut by 1 base, the J end by 2 bases, with 10 bases between. The CDR3 consists of 14 residues. Germline V lookup: CDR1 SGHRS, CDR2 YFSETQ. The CDR3 region is CASSLRQEAYEQYF. Here the CDR3 DNA reads TGCGCCAGCAGCTTGAGGCAGGAGGCCTACGAGCAGTACTTC.

This clonotype was seen many times. The chain combines TRBV6-5 with TRBJ2-1; 14 nucleotides line up with TRBD2. The CDR3 spans 16 residues. CDR1 and CDR2 from the germline V gene are MNHEY and SVGAGI. V lost 4 bases and J lost 7; bases outside the gene matches: 6. CDR3 DNA: TGTGCCAGCAGTTCACGACTAGCGGGAGGGGTTAATGAGCAGTTCTTC. Its protein is CASSSRLAGGVNEQFF.

This clonotype turned up a few times. The chain uses TRBV7-2 and TRBJ2-3, with 7 bases lining up with TRBD2. CDR1 is SGHTA and CDR2 is FQGNSA in the germline V gene. Trimming took 3 bases from V and 2 from J; bases not matched to a gene: 8. The CDR3 consists of 16 residues. For the CDR3, the DNA is TGTGCCAGCAGCTTTCGACTAGCAGCTTTCACAGATACGCAGTATTTT. The encoded protein is CASSFRLAAFTDTQYF.

V and J are TRBV27 and TRBJ2-1, with D possibly TRBD1 on 5 matching bases. Looked up from germline, CDR1 is MNHEY and CDR2 is SMNVEV (reference sequence). Between the trimmed V and J ends, which lost 2 bases and 9 bases, there was a span of 8 bases. CDR3 length equals 12 residues. CDR3 DNA: TGTGCCAGCAGTTTAACAGGATTTGAGCAGTTCTTC. Protein product: CASSLTGFEQFF.

This chain joins TRBV5-1 and TRBJ2-1; D is ambiguous. CDR1 is SGHRS and CDR2 is YFSETQ in the germline V gene. The length of the CDR3 is 12 residues. The ends were cut back, 1 base at V and 6 bases at J, with 5 bases in the middle. CDR3 DNA sequence: TGCGCCAGCAGCTTGTTTTCCAATGAGCAGTTCTTC. Encoded protein: CASSLFSNEQFF.

This clonotype was observed a handful of times. This chain joins TRBV27 and TRBJ2-3, with 10 bases identical to TRBD1. Germline trimming cut 5 bases from V and 5 bases from J; bases unmatched to any gene: 4. This CDR3 has 14 residues. The V gene's germline CDR1 is MNHEY and CDR2 SMNVEV (reference sequence). The CDR3 coding sequence is TGTGCCAGCAGTGGGGACAGGGGATTAGATACGCAGTATTTT. It encodes CASSGDRGLDTQYF.

This clonotype was detected only a few times. The chain uses TRBV12-3 or TRBV12-4 and TRBJ1-5, with D unclear. Trimming cost V 8 bases and J 0 bases, with 11 bases left between them. The CDR3 spans 14 residues. The CDR3 protein is CASCPGDSNQPQHF. The CDR3 coding sequence is TGTGCCAGCTGTCCAGGAGATAGCAATCAGCCCCAGCATTTT.

This clonotype was found a few times. This chain links TRBV20-1 with TRBJ2-2, with no clear D. The CDR3 consists of 13 residues. Trimming left V 4 bases short and J 5 bases short, with 11 bases between. Per germline, CDR1 DFQATT and CDR2 SNEGSKA (reference sequence). CDR3 residues: CSATKLGTGELFF. CDR3 nucleotides: TGCAGTGCTACGAAACTGGGGACCGGGGAGCTGTTTTTT.

This clonotype has at least ten counts. The rearrangement links TRBV5-5 to TRBJ1-1; no clear D gene. V lost 0 bases, J lost 1 base, and 10 bases lay in between. CDR1 is SGHKS and CDR2 is YYEKEE in the germline V gene (reference sequence). The length of the CDR3 is 15 residues. CDR3 protein: CASSLETTANTEAFF. For the CDR3, the DNA is TGTGCCAGCAGCTTGGAAACGACGGCGAACACTGAAGCTTTCTTT. Looking up the rest from reference TRBV5-5 and TRBJ1-1 gives the full variable domain: DAGVTQSPTHLIKTRGQQVTLRCSPISGHKSVSWYQQVLGQGPQFIFQYYEKEERGRGNFPDRFSARQFPNYSSELNVNALLLGDSALYLCASSLETTANTEAFFGQGTRLTVV.

This clonotype has only one observation. The V call is TRBV12-3 or TRBV12-4, the J call TRBJ2-1, with 12 bases that match TRBD2. Unmatched junction bases numbered 8, after V lost 5 bases and J lost 0 bases. This CDR3 is 18 amino acids long. DNA of the CDR3: TGTGCCAGCAGTCATTCTAGCGGGAGGGGCAGCTCCTACAATGAGCAGTTCTTC. Translated, it gives CASSHSSGRGSSYNEQFF.

This clonotype occurred a few times. The rearrangement uses TRBV11-2 and TRBJ2-1; D perhaps matches TRBD1 (6 bases). V lost 5 bases and J lost 3, with 14 bases in between. The germline V gene encodes CDR1 SGHAT and CDR2 FQNNGV. This CDR3 spans 15 amino acids. Written as DNA, the CDR3 is TGTGCCAGCAGCCCCCGCGAGGACAGCTACAATGAGCAGTTCTTC. It specifies CASSPREDSYNEQFF.

The CDR3: CASSFGQGWAGELFF. CDR3 nucleotide sequence: TGTGCCAGCAGCTTCGGACAGGGATGGGCCGGGGAGCTGTTTTTT. The chain combines TRBV7-2 with TRBJ2-2; TRBD1 aligns across 8 bases. V dropped 3 bases and J dropped 6; count of bases not matched to a gene: 6. This CDR3 has 15 residues. In germline, CDR1 is SGHTA, CDR2 FQGNSA.

This chain links TRBV10-3 with TRBJ2-1; 8 bases align to TRBD1. Germline CDR1 is ENHRY and CDR2 is SYGVKD. Trimming at V came to 10 bases and at J to 5 bases, leaving 7 bases not matched to a gene. This CDR3 has 13 residues. CDR3 amino acids: CATATGANNEQFF. In nucleotides, the CDR3 is TGTGCCACCGCGACAGGGGCCAACAATGAGCAGTTCTTC.

In this sample, this clonotype turned up a few times. This rearrangement joins TRBV7-2 to TRBJ2-7, with 8 positions matching TRBD1. There are 16 residues in the CDR3. Germline V lookup: CDR1 SGHTA, CDR2 FQGNSA. The trim removed 4 bases at V and 2 bases at J, leaving 10 bases unmatched. The CDR3 coding sequence is TGTGCCAGCAGCTACGCGACAGGGGCGCCCCCCTACGAGCAGTACTTC. Translating it yields CASSYATGAPPYEQYF. The whole variable domain, filled in from reference TRBV7-2 and TRBJ2-7, reads GAGVSQSPSNKVTEKGKDVELRCDPISGHTALYWYRQSLGQGLEFLIYFQGNSAPDKSGLPSDRFSAERTGGSVSTLTIQRTQQEDSAVYLCASSYATGAPPYEQYFGPGTRLTVT.

A few counts support this clonotype. V and J are TRBV5-1 and TRBJ2-7, with 9 positions matching TRBD2. This CDR3 has 15 residues. The V segment lost 0 bases and the J segment 6 bases; nucleotides outside the gene matches: 7. Per germline, CDR1 SGHRS and CDR2 YFSETQ. CDR3 amino acids: CASSLGGGGLSEQYV. The CDR3 DNA reads as TGCGCCAGCAGCTTGGGCGGGGGGGGCCTTTCCGAGCAGTACGTC.

This clonotype was picked up a small number of times. This chain uses TRBV5-1 with TRBJ2-2, with no clear D. CDR1 SGHRS and CDR2 YFSETQ come from the germline V gene. The V and J ends lost 7 bases and 2 bases respectively, with 15 bases between them. The CDR3 length is 15 residues. This chain's CDR3 is CASDLWGSNTGELFF. In DNA form, the CDR3 reads TGCGCCAGCGACCTATGGGGTTCAAACACCGGGGAGCTGTTTTTT.

This clonotype was observed a few times. This chain links TRBV5-1 with TRBJ2-2, with TRBD2 matching over 10 bases. The trim removed 1 base at V and 7 bases at J, leaving 4 bases unmatched. CDR3 length: 15 residues. Germline CDR1 and CDR2: SGHRS and YFSETQ. CDR3 sequence reads: CASSLSLAGDGELFF. The CDR3 bases are TGCGCCAGCAGCTTGAGTCTAGCGGGAGACGGGGAGCTGTTTTTT.

The table lists this clonotype with a few counts. The chain combines TRBV29-1 with TRBJ2-2; 8 bases line up with TRBD2. The trim removed 7 bases at V and 7 bases at J, leaving 5 bases unmatched. Looked up from germline, CDR1 is SQVTM and CDR2 is ANQGSEA. This CDR3 has 12 residues. This CDR3 is CSASGSNGELFF. DNA for the CDR3: TGCAGCGCCAGCGGGAGTAACGGGGAGCTGTTTTTT.

This rearrangement joins TRBV4-1 to TRBJ1-1; weak D call: TRBD1 (5 bases). Per germline, CDR1 MGHRA and CDR2 YSYEKL. V dropped 0 bases and J dropped 2 bases, with 16 bases sitting between them. CDR3 length: 17 amino acids. The CDR3 loop reads CASSQDSGRQGNTEAFF. CDR3 in DNA: TGCGCCAGCAGCCAAGATTCGGGGCGGCAGGGCAACACTGAAGCTTTCTTT.

This clonotype showed up just a few times. The chain employs TRBV5-5 and TRBJ2-7, with 8 bases fitting TRBD2. This CDR3 comprises 14 residues. The trim removed 5 bases at V and 2 bases at J, leaving 6 bases unmatched. Germline CDR1 is SGHKS and CDR2 is YYEKEE (reference sequence). The CDR3 is CASRQPGLAYEQYF. The DNA for the CDR3 is TGTGCCAGCAGGCAACCGGGACTAGCCTACGAGCAGTACTTC. The full variable domain, in which reference TRBV5-5 and TRBJ2-7 provide the parts outside the CDR3, is DAGVTQSPTHLIKTRGQQVTLRCSPISGHKSVSWYQQVLGQGPQFIFQYYEKEERGRGNFPDRFSARQFPNYSSELNVNALLLGDSALYLCASRQPGLAYEQYFGPGTRLTVT.

This clonotype was counted only a few times. The chain is built from TRBV4-1 and TRBJ1-5; D is uncertain. The V end lost 2 bases, the J end lost 2 bases, and 13 bases lay between the germline ends. This CDR3 region has 16 residues. Per germline, CDR1 MGHRA and CDR2 YSYEKL. CDR3 sequence (DNA): TGCGCCAGCAGCCAACCCTCAAGAGGCGGCAATCAGCCCCAGCATTTT. This sequence encodes CASSQPSRGGNQPQHF.

This clonotype appeared a few times. The genes are TRBV5-1 and TRBJ2-1, with 8 bases identical to TRBD2. Germline CDR1 reads SGHRS; CDR2 reads YFSETQ. Germline trimming cut 2 bases from V and 10 bases from J; bases unmatched to any gene: 8. CDR3 length equals 14 residues. CDR3: CASSFAGGLTEQFF. The CDR3 region has the DNA TGCGCCAGCAGCTTTGCGGGAGGCCTAACGGAGCAGTTCTTC.

This clonotype was seen ten or more times. V and J are TRBV29-1 and TRBJ2-1, with a possible D match to TRBD1 (5 bases). This CDR3 is 14 amino acids long. Trimming stripped 1 base from V and 9 bases from J, with 16 bases between. The germline CDR1 and CDR2 sequences are SQVTM and ANQGSEA. Here the CDR3 reads CSVEVQQARGEQFF. The CDR3 DNA reads as TGCAGCGTTGAAGTACAACAGGCTCGTGGTGAGCAGTTCTTC.